This passage covers 7 T cell receptor beta chains from one sample sequenced in a study of PD-L1 blockade in urothelial cancer. Assay used: immunoSEQ multiplex PCR; TCRdb lists only in-frame clones, some missing. The repertoire includes roughly 67,000 clones, approximately 86% of them detected once, and more than 12% sits in the top ten. Time point indicated: pretreatment peripheral blood. The sample consisted of PBMCs, taken around atezolizumab (anti-PD-L1) treatment. The receptors shown here come from a man in his sixties with urothelial cancer.

V gene TRBV29-1 combines with J gene TRBJ2-7; D gene ambiguous. Looked up from germline, CDR1 is SQVTM and CDR2 is ANQGSEA. This CDR3 comprises 13 residues. The V and J ends lost 1 base and 2 bases respectively, with 9 bases between them. CDR3 protein: CSVEVGYPYEQYF. Here the CDR3 DNA reads TGCAGCGTTGAAGTCGGGTACCCCTACGAGCAGTACTTC.

This clone was counted a single time. This chain uses TRBV11-2 with TRBJ2-1, with TRBD2 as a possible D gene (7 bases). Germline values: CDR1 SGHAT, CDR2 FQNNGV. The V and J ends lost 0 bases and 0 bases respectively, with 15 bases between them. The CDR3 sequence is 18 residues long. The CDR3: CASSLELFGGLSYNEQFF. Written as DNA, the CDR3 is TGTGCCAGCAGCTTAGAACTTTTCGGGGGGCTCTCCTACAATGAGCAGTTCTTC.

The genes are TRBV30 and TRBJ1-4; maybe TRBD1 (5 bases). Germline CDR1 GTSNPN, CDR2 SVGIG (reference sequence). The CDR3 runs 15 residues. V shed 4 bases and J shed 7 bases, with 19 bases lying between them. For the CDR3, the DNA is TGTGCCTGGAATTCTCCGGGGGAGGGTAGTGAAAAACTGTTTTTT. Translating it yields CAWNSPGEGSEKLFF.

The chain joins TRBV7-3 to TRBJ1-1; D not resolved. Germline V gene data show CDR1 as SGHTA and CDR2 as FQGTGA. Trimming stripped 4 bases from V and 3 bases from J, with 15 bases between. This CDR3 region has 15 residues. The CDR3 is CASSSGLGLDTEAFF. CDR3 nucleotides: TGTGCCAGCAGCTCCGGACTGGGCTTGGACACTGAAGCTTTCTTT.

This chain joins TRBV7-2 and TRBJ2-7; tentatively, D is TRBD1 (6 bases). V lost 8 bases and J lost 1, with 9 bases in between. This CDR3 has 12 residues. Germline V lookup: CDR1 SGHTA, CDR2 FQGNSA. The DNA for the CDR3 is TGTGCCAGCTCAAGGGGGTCCTACGAGCAGTACTTC. Protein: CASSRGSYEQYF.

J is TRBJ2-2 and V is TRBV19, with a weak D call TRBD1 (6 bases). The CDR3 runs to 14 residues. The germline V and J ends were trimmed by 6 bases and 5 bases, with 13 bases remaining between them. Germline CDR1 is LNHDA and CDR2 is SQIVND (reference sequence). DNA of the CDR3: TGTGCCAGTAGGATACAGGGTAATACCGGGGAGCTGTTTTTT. It encodes CASRIQGNTGELFF.

The table lists this clone with a few counts. The chain combines TRBV5-1 with TRBJ2-2, with TRBD1 matching over 7 bases. Germline V gene data show CDR1 as SGHRS and CDR2 as YFSETQ. The CDR3 loop spans 13 amino acids. Germline trimming cut 4 bases from V and 5 bases from J; bases unmatched to any gene: 2. CDR3 sequence reads: CASSIQGTGELFF. The CDR3 nucleotides read TGCGCCAGCAGCATACAGGGGACCGGGGAGCTGTTTTTT.